This T cell receptor beta chain was obtained from a study of shared clonotypes between healthy human individuals. The CDR3 contains 14 residues. V lost 2 bases, J lost 11 bases, and 8 bases stayed unmatched. Germline V gene lookup returns CDR1 KGHSH and CDR2 LQKENI. Generated by immunoSEQ multiplex PCR, the TCRdb table keeps only in-frame clones and is missing some. This sample has hundreds of thousands of clones, with about 97% found just once. Sequencing was done on a sample of memory CD8+ T cells sorted from blood. Subset reported: CD45RO+ cells pooled with CCR7-negative TemRA cells. V and J are TRBV18 and TRBJ2-2; 7 bases fit TRBD2. The TCR comes from a man aged 25-45 years in good health. This CDR3 is CASSPETSKGELFF. CDR3 DNA: TGTGCCAGCTCACCAGAGACTAGCAAAGGAGAGCTGTTTTTT.